This T cell receptor beta chain was recorded in a study of regulatory T cells in long-lasting Graves disease. About this clonotype: A far larger clone is a single base away, which makes a read error likely.

Building of the TCR beta libraries involved iRepertoire HTBI primers and Arm-PCR of CDR3 regions. TCRdb reprocessed the multiplex PCR reads via MiXCR and lists one record per CDR3 protein. Here the sample spans roughly 400,000 distinct CDR3 sequences, around 15% being singletons. From germline, CDR1 is MNHGY and CDR2 SVAAGI. The CDR3 totals 13 residues. Stated time point: newly diagnosed GD, antithyroid drugs for less than 3 months. From PBMCs, RNA was extracted and then used to make the TCR library. This sample also appeared in a second study, on T cells in Graves' hyperthyroidism and ophthalmopathy. From that report: When the TCR CDR3 underwent first-round RT-PCR, the HTBI primer set was used. A 13 V-J model separated ophthalmopathy from stable hyperthyroidism.

The sequence derives from a woman under 30 with Graves disease. This chain links TRBV6-9 with TRBJ2-5; D possibly uses TRBD1 or TRBD2 (5 bases each). This specimen consisted of peripheral blood mononuclear cells (PBMCs), obtained at new diagnosis, from a patient treated with antithyroid drugs. The CDR3 region has the DNA TGTGCCGGCAGTTGGAGCCGGGACCGCCTTAGGTACTTC. Its protein is CAGSWSRDRLRYF.